A selection of T cell receptor beta chains follows, all from one sample in a study of T-cell memory formation after mild COVID-19. TCRdb used MiXCR to reprocess the 5' RACE reads, holding one entry per CDR3 protein. The table records some 600,000 distinct CDR3 sequences, 15% to 20% of them present only once. The specimen was PBMCs or a T cell subset sorted from them (not recorded which). These receptors were taken from an adult woman who had mild COVID-19 (a few samples of this study predate the infection). Cell type and time point are not known. The CDR3 runs from the conserved cysteine through the conserved F or W. The order of the fields is clone size, J gene, V gene, D gene, CDR3 protein, CDR3 DNA. The D gene is left open where the match is weak. Clone size is stated in some rows and not others, as once, few, many or a class when expanded.

clone_size: .; j_call: TRBJ2-7; v_call: TRBV29-1; d_call: .; cdr3_aa: CSVEGQESYEQYF; cdr3_nt: TGCAGCGTTGAAGGGCAGGAGTCCTACGAGCAGTACTTC
clone_size: few; j_call: TRBJ2-2; v_call: TRBV7-2; d_call: .; cdr3_aa: CASSLEFVAGDPMNTGELFF; cdr3_nt: TGTGCCAGCAGCTTAGAGTTTGTGGCAGGCGACCCTATGAACACCGGGGAGCTGTTTTTT
clone_size: many; j_call: TRBJ2-2; v_call: TRBV7-8; d_call: .; cdr3_aa: CASRGANTGELFF; cdr3_nt: TGTGCCAGCAGGGGGGCGAACACCGGGGAGCTGTTTTTT
clone_size: many; j_call: TRBJ1-5; v_call: TRBV7-2; d_call: .; cdr3_aa: CASSTTDNQPQHF; cdr3_nt: TGTGCCAGCAGCACCACGGACAATCAGCCCCAGCATTTT
clone_size: .; j_call: TRBJ2-1; v_call: TRBV12-3/TRBV12-4; d_call: .; cdr3_aa: CASSSLWGDSYNEQFF; cdr3_nt: TGTGCCAGCAGTTCCCTTTGGGGGGACTCCTACAATGAGCAGTTCTTC
clone_size: few; j_call: TRBJ1-2; v_call: TRBV19; d_call: .; cdr3_aa: CASRGPARGYTF; cdr3_nt: TGTGCCAGTAGAGGCCCCGCGAGAGGCTACACCTTC
clone_size: once; j_call: TRBJ2-1; v_call: TRBV4-2; d_call: .; cdr3_aa: CASSHEGQNEQFF; cdr3_nt: TGTGCCAGCAGCCACGAGGGGCAGAATGAGCAGTTCTTC
clone_size: .; j_call: TRBJ1-1; v_call: TRBV20-1; d_call: .; cdr3_aa: CSAPQNTEAFF; cdr3_nt: TGCAGTGCCCCCCAGAACACTGAAGCTTTCTTT
clone_size: .; j_call: TRBJ2-1; v_call: TRBV12-3/TRBV12-4; d_call: TRBD1; cdr3_aa: CASSLSGRGLTGDNEQFF; cdr3_nt: TGTGCCAGCAGTTTAAGCGGACGGGGGCTGACAGGGGACAATGAGCAGTTCTTC
clone_size: .; j_call: TRBJ2-6; v_call: TRBV6-2/TRBV6-3; d_call: .; cdr3_aa: CASQLIRGSTGANVLTF; cdr3_nt: TGTGCCAGTCAGTTAATCCGGGGGAGCACCGGGGCCAACGTCCTGACTTTC
clone_size: .; j_call: TRBJ1-1; v_call: TRBV7-2; d_call: .; cdr3_aa: CASSLGSQMNTEAFF; cdr3_nt: TGTGCCAGCAGCTTAGGAAGTCAGATGAACACTGAAGCTTTCTTT
clone_size: .; j_call: TRBJ2-1; v_call: TRBV6-2/TRBV6-3; d_call: .; cdr3_aa: CASSSVPWNNEQFF; cdr3_nt: TGTGCCAGCAGTAGCGTCCCTTGGAACAATGAGCAGTTCTTC
clone_size: .; j_call: TRBJ2-7; v_call: TRBV14; d_call: .; cdr3_aa: CASSHAGRPYLYEQYF; cdr3_nt: TGTGCCAGCAGCCACGCGGGACGACCCTATCTCTACGAGCAGTACTTC
clone_size: few; j_call: TRBJ1-1; v_call: TRBV29-1; d_call: .; cdr3_aa: CSSRGEGNTEAFF; cdr3_nt: TGCAGCTCCAGGGGAGAGGGGAACACTGAAGCTTTCTTT
clone_size: few; j_call: TRBJ1-1; v_call: TRBV5-4; d_call: .; cdr3_aa: CASSFSGGAGTEAFF; cdr3_nt: TGTGCCAGCAGCTTCTCCGGTGGGGCGGGCACTGAAGCTTTCTTT
clone_size: few; j_call: TRBJ1-2; v_call: TRBV20-1; d_call: TRBD1; cdr3_aa: CSVRTGANYGYTF; cdr3_nt: TGCAGTGTTCGGACAGGAGCTAACTATGGCTACACCTTC
clone_size: .; j_call: TRBJ2-2; v_call: TRBV5-1; d_call: .; cdr3_aa: CASSPFPGANTGELFF; cdr3_nt: TGCGCCAGCAGCCCTTTCCCAGGGGCGAACACCGGGGAGCTGTTTTTT
clone_size: .; j_call: TRBJ2-7; v_call: TRBV7-9; d_call: .; cdr3_aa: CASSFTQASYEQYF; cdr3_nt: TGTGCCAGCAGCTTCACACAGGCCTCCTACGAGCAGTACTTC
clone_size: few; j_call: TRBJ2-7; v_call: TRBV9; d_call: TRBD2; cdr3_aa: CASSPSGRIYEQYF; cdr3_nt: TGTGCCAGCAGCCCTAGCGGGAGAATCTACGAGCAGTACTTC
clone_size: few; j_call: TRBJ2-5; v_call: TRBV10-3; d_call: TRBD1; cdr3_aa: CAIRTGGQETQYF; cdr3_nt: TGTGCCATCAGAACAGGGGGTCAAGAGACCCAGTACTTC
clone_size: few; j_call: TRBJ2-7; v_call: TRBV5-1; d_call: TRBD2; cdr3_aa: CASSQRTSMGEQYF; cdr3_nt: TGCGCCAGCAGCCAAAGGACTAGTATGGGCGAGCAGTACTTC
clone_size: .; j_call: TRBJ2-5; v_call: TRBV4-2; d_call: .; cdr3_aa: CASSQGEGGETQYF; cdr3_nt: TGTGCCAGCAGCCAAGGGGAAGGGGGGGAGACCCAGTACTTC
clone_size: few; j_call: TRBJ2-1; v_call: TRBV2; d_call: .; cdr3_aa: CASSESWANEQFF; cdr3_nt: TGTGCCAGCAGTGAGAGTTGGGCGAATGAGCAGTTCTTC
clone_size: many; j_call: TRBJ2-1; v_call: TRBV5-1; d_call: TRBD2; cdr3_aa: CASSVTSGGANEQFF; cdr3_nt: TGCGCCAGCAGCGTGACTAGCGGGGGGGCCAATGAGCAGTTCTTC
clone_size: few; j_call: TRBJ2-1; v_call: TRBV13; d_call: .; cdr3_aa: CASSLGSRGYNEQFF; cdr3_nt: TGTGCCAGCAGCTTGGGGAGCCGAGGGTACAATGAGCAGTTCTTC
clone_size: few; j_call: TRBJ1-4; v_call: TRBV5-1; d_call: .; cdr3_aa: CASNSGTTATNEKLFF; cdr3_nt: TGCGCCAGCAATTCCGGGACGACTGCAACTAATGAAAAACTGTTTTTT
clone_size: few; j_call: TRBJ2-5; v_call: TRBV12-3/TRBV12-4; d_call: TRBD1; cdr3_aa: CASSSGQSKETQYF; cdr3_nt: TGTGCCAGCAGCTCGGGACAGTCCAAAGAGACCCAGTACTTC
clone_size: once; j_call: TRBJ2-5; v_call: TRBV5-1; d_call: .; cdr3_aa: CASSLDRPQETQYF; cdr3_nt: TGCGCCAGCAGCTTGGACAGGCCGCAAGAGACCCAGTACTTC
clone_size: .; j_call: TRBJ2-1; v_call: TRBV11-2; d_call: .; cdr3_aa: CASSGAVPYNEQFF; cdr3_nt: TGTGCCAGCAGCGGAGCGGTGCCCTACAATGAGCAGTTCTTC
clone_size: few; j_call: TRBJ1-5; v_call: TRBV25-1; d_call: TRBD1; cdr3_aa: CASSESTGKNQPQHF; cdr3_nt: TGTGCCAGCAGTGAATCGACAGGGAAAAATCAGCCCCAGCATTTT
clone_size: .; j_call: TRBJ1-2; v_call: TRBV15; d_call: TRBD1; cdr3_aa: CATSRATGDGYTF; cdr3_nt: TGTGCCACCAGCAGGGCGACAGGGGATGGCTACACCTTC
clone_size: few; j_call: TRBJ2-3; v_call: TRBV7-9; d_call: TRBD2; cdr3_aa: CASSLLAGGPNTQYF; cdr3_nt: TGTGCCAGCAGCCTACTAGCGGGAGGGCCAAATACGCAGTATTTT
clone_size: .; j_call: TRBJ1-5; v_call: TRBV7-8; d_call: .; cdr3_aa: CASSLVWGQDGYQPQHF; cdr3_nt: TGTGCCAGCAGCTTAGTCTGGGGCCAGGACGGCTATCAGCCCCAGCATTTT
clone_size: many; j_call: TRBJ2-1; v_call: TRBV12-3/TRBV12-4; d_call: TRBD2; cdr3_aa: CASSSRGGYNEQFF; cdr3_nt: TGTGCCAGCAGCTCACGGGGGGGCTACAATGAGCAGTTCTTC
clone_size: .; j_call: TRBJ1-5; v_call: TRBV7-2; d_call: .; cdr3_aa: CASRPEAWGGNQPQHF; cdr3_nt: TGTGCCAGCAGACCCGAGGCGTGGGGGGGCAATCAGCCCCAGCATTTT
clone_size: few; j_call: TRBJ2-7; v_call: TRBV5-4; d_call: .; cdr3_aa: CASSLGPGGVTYEQYF; cdr3_nt: TGTGCCAGCAGCTTGGGCCCCGGCGGGGTAACCTACGAGCAGTACTTC
clone_size: few; j_call: TRBJ1-2; v_call: TRBV5-8; d_call: .; cdr3_aa: CASSLDPLPAF; cdr3_nt: TGTGCCAGCAGCTTGGACCCACTCCCTGCCTTC
clone_size: .; j_call: TRBJ2-5; v_call: TRBV19; d_call: TRBD2; cdr3_aa: CASSGGGGPPEETQYF; cdr3_nt: TGTGCCAGTAGTGGGGGCGGGGGGCCTCCCGAGGAGACCCAGTACTTC
clone_size: .; j_call: TRBJ2-6; v_call: TRBV12-3/TRBV12-4; d_call: .; cdr3_aa: CASSREVGANVLTF; cdr3_nt: TGTGCCAGCAGTCGGGAAGTCGGGGCCAACGTCCTGACTTTC
clone_size: few; j_call: TRBJ1-2; v_call: TRBV5-1; d_call: TRBD1; cdr3_aa: CASSLEGQPPYGYTF; cdr3_nt: TGCGCCAGCAGCTTGGAGGGACAGCCACCATATGGCTACACCTTC
clone_size: .; j_call: TRBJ1-5; v_call: TRBV27; d_call: .; cdr3_aa: CASSLSAGNQPQHF; cdr3_nt: TGTGCCAGCAGTCTATCAGCTGGCAATCAGCCCCAGCATTTT